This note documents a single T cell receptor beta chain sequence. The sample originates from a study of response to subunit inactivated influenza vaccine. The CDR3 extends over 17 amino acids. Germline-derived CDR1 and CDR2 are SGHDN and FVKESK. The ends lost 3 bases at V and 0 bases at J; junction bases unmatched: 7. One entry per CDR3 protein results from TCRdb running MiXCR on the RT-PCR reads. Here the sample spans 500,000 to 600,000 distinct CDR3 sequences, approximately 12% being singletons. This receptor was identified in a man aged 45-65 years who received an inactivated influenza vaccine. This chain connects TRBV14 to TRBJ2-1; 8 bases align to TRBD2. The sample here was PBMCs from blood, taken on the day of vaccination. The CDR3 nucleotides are TGTGCCAGCAGCCAGGGCTTTAGCGGGGCCTCCTACAATGAGCAGTTCTTC. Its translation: CASSQGFSGASYNEQFF.